This T cell receptor beta chain was profiled in a study of CD8 T cells in Susac syndrome. Study results and limitations: Regarding the TCR sequencing and HLA analysis, the study admitted that a relatively small number of individuals were involved.

Concerning this clonotype: Antigen: not known. A junction end diverges from the germline sequence, so it may reflect a read error.

Germline CDR1 reads SGHTA; CDR2 reads FQGNSA. The CDR3 totals 16 residues. An amount of RNA that ranged from roughly 0.45 to 1 ug was reverse transcribed with random hexamers. Multiplex PCR with immunoSEQ amplified the TCR beta CDR3 across 54 Vbeta and 13 Jbeta. MiXCR, run by TCRdb on the immunoSEQ multiplex PCR reads, gives a single entry per CDR3 protein. The profile shows 200,000 to 250,000 distinct CDR3 sequences, around 95% of them singletons. The sequenced target, TCR beta, came from blood CD8+ and CD4+ T cells. Negative isolation was used for CD8+ and CD4+ T cells and FACS enrichment for TEMRA cells.

The chain carries TRBV7-2 and TRBJ2-5, with TRBD2 identical over 11 bases. The sequencing sample was made of CD4+ T cells from PBMCs. This sequence was found in a human donor with multiple sclerosis. Here the CDR3 reads CASGLGETSGVETQYF. The CDR3 bases are TGTGCCAGCGGCTTAGGGGAGACTAGCGGGGTGGAGACCCAGTACTTC.